A single sample gave rise to the 14 T cell receptor beta chains below, sequenced in a study of blood T cell repertoires in COVID-19. The method was immunoSEQ multiplex PCR; TCRdb's version includes in-frame clones alone and lacks a portion of them. The data contain about 310,000 clones, roughly 87% of them singletons. The source material was peripheral blood. The receptors were gathered from a man over 45 with active or convalescent COVID-19.

The rearrangement joins TRBV19 to TRBJ2-7; D ambiguous. The CDR3 runs to 13 residues. The V gene lost 1 base and the J gene lost 4 bases, with 8 bases spanning the gap. Germline V lookup: CDR1 LNHDA, CDR2 SQIVND (reference sequence). CDR3: CASSIGLSYEQYF. Written as DNA, the CDR3 is TGTGCCAGTAGTATAGGTCTGTCGTACGAGCAGTACTTC.

The J gene is TRBJ1-2, the V gene TRBV10-3, with D tentatively TRBD1 (5 bases). The CDR3 is 13 residues long. V lost 2 bases and J lost 3, with 7 bases in between. Germline loops: CDR1 ENHRY, CDR2 SYGVKD. The CDR3, as DNA: TGTGCCATCAGTGAGCAGGGTGACTATGGCTACACCTTC. Its translation is CAISEQGDYGYTF.

This chain connects TRBV5-1 to TRBJ2-1; 11 bases agree with TRBD2. Germline loops: CDR1 SGHRS, CDR2 YFSETQ. The CDR3 is 17 amino acids. The trim removed 0 bases at V and 4 bases at J, leaving 6 bases unmatched. Here the CDR3 DNA reads TGCGCCAGCAGCTTGGGACCGGGACTAGCGGCATACAATGAGCAGTTCTTC. Protein sequence: CASSLGPGLAAYNEQFF. Drawing the rest from reference TRBV5-1 and TRBJ2-1, the complete variable domain is KAGVTQTPRYLIKTRGQQVTLSCSPISGHRSVSWYQQTPGQGLQFLFEYFSETQRNKGNFPGRFSGRQFSNSRSEMNVSTLELGDSALYLCASSLGPGLAAYNEQFFGPGTRLTVL.

This chain connects TRBV4-1 to TRBJ2-7; 7 bases align to TRBD2. CDR1 and CDR2 (germline): MGHRA, YSYEKL. Germline trimming cut 4 bases from V and 3 bases from J; bases unmatched to any gene: 9. The CDR3 consists of 15 residues. In DNA form, the CDR3 reads TGCGCCAGCAGCCGCGGGTCTCCGGGAGGCTACGAGCAGTACTTC. This gives the protein CASSRGSPGGYEQYF.

This chain links TRBV7-2 with TRBJ1-2; TRBD1 aligns across 7 bases. Germline V lookup: CDR1 SGHTA, CDR2 FQGNSA. The CDR3 is 16 residues long. V lost 1 base to trimming and J lost 0 bases; unmatched junction nucleotides: 5. The chain's CDR3 is CASSLVSGTANYGYTF. CDR3 in DNA: TGTGCCAGCAGCTTAGTATCGGGGACAGCTAACTATGGCTACACCTTC.

This sequence joins TRBV30 and TRBJ2-5; the D is unclear. Germline V gene data show CDR1 as GTSNPN and CDR2 as SVGIG (reference sequence). CDR3 size: 13 residues. V was clipped by 0 bases and J by 4 bases, with 9 bases between them. The CDR3 coding sequence is TGTGCCTGGAGTGTACAGATTAGAGAGACCCAGTACTTC. It specifies CAWSVQIRETQYF.

The chain uses TRBV20-1 and TRBJ1-2; D unclear. V was trimmed by 3 bases and J by 6 bases, leaving 11 bases between them. The CDR3 is made up of 12 amino acids. CDR1 and CDR2 from the germline V gene are DFQATT and SNEGSKA (reference sequence). The CDR3 DNA sequence: TGCAGTGCTAGTCGATCGGTGGATGGCTACACCTTC. Its protein product is CSASRSVDGYTF.

The chain recombines TRBV10-2 with TRBJ2-7; the match to TRBD1 covers 9 bases. Looked up from germline, CDR1 is WSHSY and CDR2 is SAAADI. V trimming: 0 bases; J trimming: 5 bases; junction bases outside the gene matches: 5. The CDR3 contains 15 residues. The CDR3 reads CASSESGTGKDEQYF. The CDR3, as DNA: TGCGCCAGCAGTGAGTCGGGGACAGGGAAGGACGAGCAGTACTTC.

The chain couples TRBV5-5 to TRBJ2-3; D perhaps matches TRBD2 (6 bases). V shed 4 bases and J shed 2 bases, with 17 bases lying between them. Germline lookup yields CDR1 SGHKS and CDR2 YYEKEE (reference sequence). The CDR3 is 16 amino acids. The DNA for the CDR3 is TGTGCCAGCAGCCGGGGGTCCACCGATAACACAGATACGCAGTATTTT. This gives the protein CASSRGSTDNTDTQYF.

The rearrangement uses TRBV7-7 and TRBJ2-5, with 7 bases lining up with TRBD2. This CDR3 comprises 16 residues. Germline V gene lookup returns CDR1 SSHAT and CDR2 FNYEAQ (reference sequence). With 5 bases clipped from V and 2 bases from J, the junction kept 11 bases outside the gene matches. CDR3 protein: CASSLNLAGGQETQYF. The CDR3 bases are TGTGCCAGCAGCCTTAATCTGGCCGGGGGGCAAGAGACCCAGTACTTC.

The V gene is TRBV25-1, the J gene TRBJ2-1; TRBD2 aligns across 11 bases. This CDR3 spans 16 amino acids. In germline, CDR1 is MGHDK, CDR2 SYGVNS. The V and J ends lost 1 base and 4 bases, in that order; junction bases with no gene match: 3. Written as DNA, the CDR3 is TGTGCCAGCAGTGAATTGGGGACTAGCGGTTACAATGAGCAGTTCTTC. Translated, it gives CASSELGTSGYNEQFF.

This clone was counted only a few times. This sequence joins TRBV4-1 and TRBJ1-5, with D unclear. Between the trimmed V and J ends, which lost 0 bases and 7 bases, there was a span of 10 bases. Germline CDR1 reads MGHRA; CDR2 reads YSYEKL. The CDR3 has 14 residues. Here the CDR3 reads CASSQDGVEQPQHF. CDR3 nucleotide sequence: TGCGCCAGCAGCCAAGATGGTGTGGAGCAGCCCCAGCATTTT.

The chain employs TRBV5-1 and TRBJ1-1, with 7 bases that match TRBD1. The CDR3 has 16 amino acids. Germline trimming cut 1 base from V and 0 bases from J; bases unmatched to any gene: 6. Germline V gene data show CDR1 as SGHRS and CDR2 as YFSETQ. The CDR3 DNA follows: TGCGCCAGCAGCTTGATACCGGGACAGATGAACACTGAAGCTTTCTTT. Its translation: CASSLIPGQMNTEAFF. Combining the CDR3 with reference TRBV5-1 and TRBJ1-1 gives the whole variable domain KAGVTQTPRYLIKTRGQQVTLSCSPISGHRSVSWYQQTPGQGLQFLFEYFSETQRNKGNFPGRFSGRQFSNSRSEMNVSTLELGDSALYLCASSLIPGQMNTEAFFGQGTRLTVV.

The chain carries TRBV5-1 and TRBJ2-1, with TRBD1 identical over 7 bases. Trimming took 5 bases from V and 0 from J; bases not matched to a gene: 5. There are 15 residues in the CDR3. Germline CDR1 SGHRS, CDR2 YFSETQ. The DNA for the CDR3 is TGCGCCAGCAGGCCTACAGGGGACTCCTACAATGAGCAGTTCTTC. This codes for CASRPTGDSYNEQFF.